These T cell receptor beta chains were read from a single sample in a study of blood T cells in healthy people across ages. Via MiXCR, TCRdb re-called the 5' RACE reads, giving one row per CDR3 protein. This sample carries some 1,500,000 distinct CDR3 sequences, 35% to 45% of them seen once, and the ten largest clones take about 4%. Input material: blood. All receptors come from a woman aged 18 to 35 in good health. CDR3s include the opening cysteine and the closing phenylalanine or tryptophan. A D gene is named only where the DNA matches it firmly. Rows may omit the clone size; those that give it use once, few, many or a size class.

j_call,v_call,clone_size,d_call,cdr3_nt,cdr3_aa
TRBJ2-5,TRBV7-8,-,-,TGTGCCAGCAGCTTAGGGGTTAGACCAGAGACCCAGTACTTC,CASSLGVRPETQYF
TRBJ2-3,TRBV5-6,-,-,TGTGCCAGCAGCTTTTCGACAGCGGGCTTCACAGATACGCAGTATTTT,CASSFSTAGFTDTQYF
TRBJ2-7,TRBV27,-,TRBD2,TGTGCCAGCAGTCCTCGGCCCCATCTAGCGGGGGGCTCCTACGAGCAGTACTTC,CASSPRPHLAGGSYEQYF
TRBJ2-7,TRBV10-3,-,TRBD2,TGTGCCATCAGTGAGATAGCGGGAGGCGCCTACGAGCAGTACTTC,CAISEIAGGAYEQYF
TRBJ2-7,TRBV20-1,-,-,TGCAGTGCTAGTCGGCTTCGCTCCTACGAGCAGTACTTC,CSASRLRSYEQYF
TRBJ2-5,TRBV10-3,-,TRBD2,TGTGCCGCTCAACTAGCGGGGGGCATGGAGCAGTACTTC,CAAQLAGGMEQYF
TRBJ1-4,TRBV6-5,few,-,TGTGCCAGCAGTTACTCGTCCAGAACTAATGAAAAACTGTTTTTT,CASSYSSRTNEKLFF
TRBJ2-5,TRBV7-2,-,-,TGTGCCAGCAGCCAACCCCCAGAGACCCAGTACTTC,CASSQPPETQYF
TRBJ2-3,TRBV20-1,few,-,TGCAGTGCTGGGGAGCCAGATACGCAGTATTTT,CSAGEPDTQYF
TRBJ2-3,TRBV3-1,-,TRBD2,TGTGCCAGCAGCCCCCCCCGGAGCGGGGGGGCCATAGATACGCAGTATTTT,CASSPPRSGGAIDTQYF